What follows are 5 T cell receptor beta chains derived from one specimen sequenced in a study of blood T cell repertoires in COVID-19. Sequencing was performed with immunoSEQ multiplex PCR; in TCRdb, only in-frame clones are kept and a portion is missing. The table includes around 450,000 clones, around nine tenths detected once. Input material: peripheral blood. These receptors were taken from a young woman with acute or convalescent COVID-19.

The chain is built from TRBV28 and TRBJ1-2; no clear D gene. V lost 1 base and J 3 bases, leaving 9 bases between the germline ends. Germline-derived CDR1 and CDR2 are MDHEN and SYDVKM. This CDR3 is 14 amino acids long. In nucleotides, the CDR3 is TGTGCCAGCAGTTTATTTGCGTCGGACTATGGCTACACCTTC. This codes for CASSLFASDYGYTF.

The chain combines TRBV18 with TRBJ2-7, with 14 bases identical to TRBD2. This CDR3 comprises 19 residues. Germline values: CDR1 KGHSH, CDR2 LQKENI. V shed 3 bases and J 0 bases; nucleotides not matched to a gene: 10. CDR3 DNA sequence: TGTGCCAGCTCACCGGGACTAGCGGGGGACCTAAGGAGCTCCTACGAGCAGTACTTC. It codes for CASSPGLAGDLRSSYEQYF.

The V call is TRBV29-1, the J call TRBJ1-1; 11 bases align to TRBD1. After removal of 6 bases from V and 1 base from J, the junction contained 4 bases not matched to a gene. CDR3 length equals 14 residues. Per germline, CDR1 SQVTM and CDR2 ANQGSEA. The CDR3 sequence: CSVWTGGENTEAFF. In nucleotides, the CDR3 is TGCAGCGTATGGACAGGGGGCGAGAACACTGAAGCTTTCTTT.

This clone was detected once. The chain uses TRBV7-8 and TRBJ2-1; the match to TRBD1 covers 8 bases. Germline assignment: CDR1 SGHVS and CDR2 FQNEAQ. This CDR3 region has 14 residues. Unmatched junction bases numbered 6, after V lost 2 bases and J lost 9 bases. The CDR3 coding sequence is TGTGCCAGCAGCTTATCCACGACAGGGGCTGAGCAGTTCTTC. Its translation: CASSLSTTGAEQFF. Using reference TRBV7-8 and TRBJ2-1 for the parts outside the CDR3, the full variable domain is GAGVSQSPRYKVAKRGQDVALRCDPISGHVSLFWYQQALGQGPEFLTYFQNEAQLDKSGLPSDRFFAERPEGSVSTLKIQRTQQEDSAVYLCASSLSTTGAEQFFGPGTRLTVL.

The chain employs TRBV11-2 and TRBJ2-7; D not resolved. From germline, CDR1 is SGHAT and CDR2 FQNNGV. This CDR3 is built from 13 residues. The V end lost 1 base, the J end lost 6 bases, and 10 bases lay between the germline ends. This CDR3 reads CASSLVHGGEQYF. The DNA for the CDR3 is TGTGCCAGCAGCTTAGTCCACGGCGGCGAGCAGTACTTC.